This T cell receptor (beta chain) derives from a study of T cell responses to AZD1222 COVID-19 vaccine. Sequencing used immunoSEQ multiplex PCR; TCRdb keeps in-frame clones, though not all of them. The sample has 110,000 to 150,000 clones, over 90% seen once. Germline V gene data show CDR1 as MNHEY and CDR2 as SMNVEV (reference sequence). The CDR3 length is 17 residues. V dropped 5 bases and J dropped 0; count of bases not matched to a gene: 9. Study results and caveats: White British people made up most donors, females outnumbered males, and clonal diversity was possibly underestimated.

A word on this clone: Its antigen is as yet unknown.

The chain links TRBV27 to TRBJ1-2, with TRBD1 identical over 10 bases. The receptor comes from an adult in good health. This specimen was peripheral blood, taken on day 0 of AZD1222 vaccination. CDR3 sequence (DNA): TGTGCCAGCAGTCCGGGGACAGGGGCGGTAACTAACTATGGCTACACCTTC. Its translation: CASSPGTGAVTNYGYTF.